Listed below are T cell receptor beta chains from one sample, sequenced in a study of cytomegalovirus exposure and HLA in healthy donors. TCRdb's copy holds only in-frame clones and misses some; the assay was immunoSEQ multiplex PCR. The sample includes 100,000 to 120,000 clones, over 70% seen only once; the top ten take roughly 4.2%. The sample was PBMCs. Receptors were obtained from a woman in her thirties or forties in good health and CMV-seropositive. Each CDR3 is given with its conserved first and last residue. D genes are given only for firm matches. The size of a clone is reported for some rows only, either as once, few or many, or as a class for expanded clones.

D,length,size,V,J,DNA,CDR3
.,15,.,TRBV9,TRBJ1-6,TGTGCCAGCAGCGTGGGGAGCTCCTATAATTCACCCCTCCACTTT,CASSVGSSYNSPLHF
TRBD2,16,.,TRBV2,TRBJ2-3,TGTGCCAGCAGATGGACTAGCGGGGGGACCACAGATACGCAGTATTTT,CASRWTSGGTTDTQYF
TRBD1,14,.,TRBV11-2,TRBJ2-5,TGTGCCAGCAGCCGGGACAGGGTGGGAGAGACCCAGTACTTC,CASSRDRVGETQYF
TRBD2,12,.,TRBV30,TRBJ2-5,TGTGCCTGGAGTGCCGGGGGGGAGACCCAGTACTTC,CAWSAGGETQYF
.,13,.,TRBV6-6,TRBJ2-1,TGTGCCAGCAGTTACTTTAGCTACAATGAGCAGTTCTTC,CASSYFSYNEQFF
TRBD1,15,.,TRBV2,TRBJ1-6,TGTGCCAGCAGGGCCGGGACAGGGGCGAATTCACCCCTCCACTTT,CASRAGTGANSPLHF
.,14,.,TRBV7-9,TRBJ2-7,TGTGCCAGCAGCTTAGGAGGAGGACCCTACGAGCAGTACTTC,CASSLGGGPYEQYF
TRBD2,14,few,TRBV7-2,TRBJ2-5,TGTGCCAGCAGCCCGAGCGGGATCAAAGAGACCCAGTACTTC,CASSPSGIKETQYF
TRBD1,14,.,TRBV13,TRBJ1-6,TGTGCCAGCAGCTACCGGGACAGGCAATCACCCCTCCACTTT,CASSYRDRQSPLHF
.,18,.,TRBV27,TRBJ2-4,TGTGCCAGCAGTTCCGCCCAACAGGGTTGGACAGCCAAAAACATTCAGTACTTC,CASSSAQQGWTAKNIQYF
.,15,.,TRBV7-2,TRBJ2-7,TGTGCCAGCAGCTTTTTCGTAGGAGCGACCTACGAGCAGTACTTC,CASSFFVGATYEQYF
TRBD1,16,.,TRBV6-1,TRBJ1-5,TGTGCCAGCAGTGATGTCTACAGGGGGGCCAATCAGCCCCAGCATTTT,CASSDVYRGANQPQHF
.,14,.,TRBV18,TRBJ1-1,TGTGCCAGCTCACCACCGTCTTCGAACACTGAAGCTTTCTTT,CASSPPSSNTEAFF
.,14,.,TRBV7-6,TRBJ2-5,TGTGCCAGCAGCTTAGCAGGGGGAGGGGAGACCCAGTACTTC,CASSLAGGGETQYF
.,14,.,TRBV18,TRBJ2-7,TGTGCCAGCTCACGAGGAGAGTTTTTCAGCGAGCAGTACTTC,CASSRGEFFSEQYF
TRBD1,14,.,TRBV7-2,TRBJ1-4,TGTGCCAGCAGCCTCGGGACAGTCAGGGAAAAACTGTTTTTT,CASSLGTVREKLFF
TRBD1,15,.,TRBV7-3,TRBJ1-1,TGTGCCAGCAGCTTAATGGGACAGGTGAACACTGAAGCTTTCTTT,CASSLMGQVNTEAFF
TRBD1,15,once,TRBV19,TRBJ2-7,TGTGCCAGTAGTATCGGACAGGCGAGCTCCTACGAGCAGTACTTC,CASSIGQASSYEQYF
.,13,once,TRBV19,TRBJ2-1,TGTGCCAGTAGTATAGGCAGGAGGGATGAGCAGTTCTTC,CASSIGRRDEQFF
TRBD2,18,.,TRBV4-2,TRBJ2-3,TGTGCCAGCAGCCAACGGCTAGCGGGAGGGCCCGGCACAGATACGCAGTATTTT,CASSQRLAGGPGTDTQYF
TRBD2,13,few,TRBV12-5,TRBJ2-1,TGTGCTAGTGGTTTGGGGGCCGCGGGAGGGGCGTTCTTC,CASGLGAAGGAFF
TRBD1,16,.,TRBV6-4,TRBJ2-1,TGTGCCAGCAGTGACCCCGGACAGGGTTACTACAATGAGCAGTTCTTC,CASSDPGQGYYNEQFF
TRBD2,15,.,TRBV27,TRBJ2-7,TGTGCCAGCAGCGGAGGACTAGCTCGGATCCACGAGCAGTACTTC,CASSGGLARIHEQYF
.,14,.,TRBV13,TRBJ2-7,TGTGCCAGCAGCTCCGGGCCCGGGGGCTACGAGCAGTACTTC,CASSSGPGGYEQYF